The clone carrying this T cell receptor (beta chain) has just one count. Its specificity is unknown. The PCR made use of 60 Vbeta and 13 Jbeta primers. Only in-frame clones appear in the TCRdb table, and some are missing; sequencing was by immunoSEQ multiplex PCR. The sample has 200,000 to 300,000 clones; more than 75% are singletons. The sample is drawn from a study of cytomegalovirus exposure and HLA in healthy donors. The CDR3 spans 14 residues. Germline V gene data show CDR1 as SGHTA and CDR2 as FQGNSA. The trim removed 7 bases at V and 8 bases at J, leaving 13 bases unmatched. Donors were ostensibly healthy at sampling, although undocumented immune exposures were probable. General observations from the study: Per published accounts, TCR beta sequences correctly predicted the HLA-A and HLA-B alleles of most subjects.

This chain connects TRBV7-2 to TRBJ1-1; 7 bases are a match to TRBD1. The TCR originated in a girl aged 2 to 10 in good health and CMV-seronegative. The material sequenced was PBMCs. CDR3 coding DNA: TGTGCCAGCAACGCCCCGGACAGGCCTAACGAAGCTTTCTTT. Translation: CASNAPDRPNEAFF. Variable domain in full (rest from reference TRBV7-2 and TRBJ1-1): GAGVSQSPSNKVTEKGKDVELRCDPISGHTALYWYRQSLGQGLEFLIYFQGNSAPDKSGLPSDRFSAERTGGSVSTLTIQRTQQEDSAVYLCASNAPDRPNEAFFGQGTRLTVV.